The 30 T cell receptor beta chains presented below share a single source sample, sequenced in a study of blood T cell repertoires in COVID-19. Assay: immunoSEQ multiplex PCR; the TCRdb copy retains only in-frame clones and omits some. The table has about 300,000 clones, 85% to 90% seen once. The sequencing sample was made of PBMCs or T cells enriched from blood (not recorded which). The receptors shown here come from a man aged 25 to 45 who had recovered from COVID-19.

The count of this clone is one. The chain recombines TRBV9 with TRBJ1-2; a weak D match, TRBD1 (6 bases). V shed 0 bases and J shed 2 bases, with 14 bases lying between them. CDR1 SGDLS and CDR2 YYNGEE come from the germline V gene. The CDR3 consists of 16 residues. CDR3 in DNA: TGTGCCAGCAGCGTAGGACGGGACATCATAAACTATGGCTACACCTTC. Its translation is CASSVGRDIINYGYTF.

The V call is TRBV2, the J call TRBJ1-5; TRBD1 is a possible D gene (6 bases). The ends were cut back, 6 bases at V and 3 bases at J, with 15 bases in the middle. Germline CDR1 reads SNHLY; CDR2 reads FYNNEI. The CDR3 is made up of 15 amino acids. CDR3 protein: CASSGGQGINQPQHF. The CDR3 DNA reads TGTGCCAGCAGCGGCGGTCAGGGGATCAATCAGCCCCAGCATTTT. Filled out from reference TRBV2 and TRBJ1-5, the complete variable domain reads EPEVTQTPSHQVTQMGQEVILRCVPISNHLYFYWYRQILGQKVEFLVSFYNNEISEKSEIFDDQFSVERPDGSNFTLKIRSTKLEDSAMYFCASSGGQGINQPQHFGDGTRLSIL.

The chain uses TRBV5-6 and TRBJ2-2; 8 bases align to TRBD1. The V gene's germline CDR1 is SGHDT and CDR2 YYEEEE. This CDR3 comprises 17 residues. V shed 4 bases and J 5 bases; nucleotides not matched to a gene: 13. CDR3 sequence reads: CASSLGTGYQKTGELFF. Here the CDR3 DNA reads TGTGCCAGCAGCCTTGGGACAGGATATCAGAAAACCGGGGAGCTGTTTTTT. Combining the CDR3 with reference TRBV5-6 and TRBJ2-2 gives the whole variable domain DAGVTQSPTHLIKTRGQQVTLRCSPKSGHDTVSWYQQALGQGPQFIFQYYEEEERQRGNFPDRFSGHQFPNYSSELNVNALLLGDSALYLCASSLGTGYQKTGELFFGEGSRLTVL.

The J gene is TRBJ1-5, the V gene TRBV24-1; D ambiguous. The CDR3 is 15 amino acids. V was trimmed by 4 bases and J by 5 bases, leaving 14 bases between them. The V gene's germline CDR1 is KGHDR and CDR2 SFDVKD. The CDR3 DNA reads TGTGCCACCAGTGAGGCCGGGATTGGGTATCAGCCCCAGCATTTT. The encoded protein is CATSEAGIGYQPQHF.

This clone was seen many times. The chain couples TRBV2 to TRBJ1-5; D ambiguous. The germline gives CDR1 SNHLY, CDR2 FYNNEI. Trimming left V 9 bases short and J 0 bases short, with 9 bases between. CDR3 length: 13 amino acids. This CDR3 is CASVISSNQPQHF. The CDR3 DNA sequence: TGTGCCAGTGTAATTTCTAGCAATCAGCCCCAGCATTTT.

V usage is TRBV27 and J usage is TRBJ1-1; 9 bases line up with TRBD1. J gave up 5 bases and V 7 bases, and 8 bases lay outside the gene matches. The CDR3 consists of 14 residues. Germline loops: CDR1 MNHEY, CDR2 SMNVEV (reference sequence). As DNA, the CDR3 is TGTGCCAGCACTCAAACAGGGGGCTGGACTGAAGCTTTCTTT. It codes for CASTQTGGWTEAFF.

This sequence joins TRBV30 and TRBJ2-5; TRBD1 agrees at 8 bases. V lost 0 bases to trimming and J lost 4 bases; unmatched junction nucleotides: 4. The CDR3 sequence is 14 residues long. Germline V CDR1 and CDR2: GTSNPN, SVGIG (reference sequence). CDR3 residues: CAWSVWTGRETQYF. DNA of the CDR3: TGTGCCTGGAGTGTCTGGACAGGGCGAGAGACCCAGTACTTC.

This chain joins TRBV10-2 and TRBJ1-4, with a tentative D call TRBD1 (5 bases). Trimming removed 6 bases at V and 3 bases at J, with 8 bases between. The CDR3 spans 13 residues. Germline V gives CDR1 WSHSY, CDR2 SAAADI. CDR3 region: CASSREPNEKLFF. The CDR3 coding sequence is TGCGCCAGCAGCAGGGAACCTAATGAAAAACTGTTTTTT.

V usage is TRBV18 and J usage is TRBJ2-3; no clear D gene. There are 15 residues in the CDR3. In germline, CDR1 is KGHSH, CDR2 LQKENI. V dropped 3 bases and J dropped 2 bases, with 12 bases sitting between them. CDR3: CASSPASPPTDTQYF. The DNA for the CDR3 is TGTGCCAGCTCACCTGCGTCCCCTCCCACAGATACGCAGTATTTT. The full variable domain, completed using reference TRBV18 and TRBJ2-3, is NAGVMQNPRHLVRRRGQEARLRCSPMKGHSHVYWYRQLPEEGLKFMVYLQKENIIDESGMPKERFSAEFPKEGPSILRIQQVVRGDSAAYFCASSPASPPTDTQYFGPGTRLTVL.

This chain uses TRBV19 with TRBJ1-5; weak D call: TRBD1 (6 bases). V was shortened by 6 bases and J by 0 bases, with 18 bases between the two germline ends. Germline CDR1 reads LNHDA; CDR2 reads SQIVND (reference sequence). The CDR3 spans 17 residues. The CDR3 nucleotides read TGTGCCAGTAGGGGGGCGGCAGGAGGATATAGCAATCAGCCCCAGCATTTT. Protein: CASRGAAGGYSNQPQHF.

V usage is TRBV5-1 and J usage is TRBJ2-5, with D possibly being TRBD1 (6 bases). The CDR3 spans 14 residues. Germline V gene lookup returns CDR1 SGHRS and CDR2 YFSETQ. With 2 bases removed from V and 2 bases from J, the gap between germline ends came to 10 bases. This CDR3 is CASSLGDKQETQYF. For the CDR3, the DNA is TGCGCCAGCAGCTTAGGGGACAAGCAAGAGACCCAGTACTTC. Full variable domain (outside the CDR3, taken from reference TRBV5-1 and TRBJ2-5): KAGVTQTPRYLIKTRGQQVTLSCSPISGHRSVSWYQQTPGQGLQFLFEYFSETQRNKGNFPGRFSGRQFSNSRSEMNVSTLELGDSALYLCASSLGDKQETQYFGPGTRLLVL.

The chain combines TRBV6-5 with TRBJ1-1; D may be TRBD1 (6 bases). This CDR3 has 15 residues. V was clipped by 6 bases and J by 1 base, with 15 bases between them. Germline assignment: CDR1 MNHEY and CDR2 SVGAGI. This CDR3 reads CASRPGQPSNTEAFF. DNA for the CDR3: TGTGCCAGCAGGCCTGGACAGCCGTCGAACACTGAAGCTTTCTTT.

This chain uses TRBV9 with TRBJ2-3, with D maybe TRBD1 (5 bases). V lost 0 bases and J 6 bases, leaving 17 bases between the germline ends. Germline CDR1 reads SGDLS; CDR2 reads YYNGEE. This CDR3 has 16 residues. The DNA for the CDR3 is TGTGCCAGCAGCGTAGCTGCAGGGCCCCTTGGCGATACGCAGTATTTT. This translates into CASSVAAGPLGDTQYF.

This CDR3 reads CASSSPRQGAWGYTF. CDR3 sequence (DNA): TGTGCCAGCAGCTCCCCTCGGCAGGGGGCTTGGGGCTACACCTTC. The V and J genes are TRBV9 and TRBJ1-2; TRBD1 aligns across 8 bases. The germline CDR1 and CDR2 sequences are SGDLS and YYNGEE. Trimming cost V 4 bases and J 8 bases; bases outside gene matches: 13. There are 15 residues in the CDR3.

CDR3 bases: TGTGCCAGCAGCCAAGTCGACGCGGTCGAGCAGTACTTC. This translates into CASSQVDAVEQYF. The rearrangement uses TRBV3-1 (or the pseudogene TRBV3-2) and TRBJ2-7; no clear D. CDR1 is LGHDT and CDR2 is YNNKEL in the germline V gene (reference sequence). V shed 1 base and J shed 6 bases, with 10 bases lying between them. This CDR3 comprises 13 residues.

This CDR3 is CASGDREAGNTIYF. CDR3 nucleotide sequence: TGTGCCAGCGGGGACAGGGAGGCTGGAAACACCATATATTTT. J is TRBJ1-3 and V is TRBV6-6; 9 bases are a match to TRBD1. Germline lookup yields CDR1 MNHNY and CDR2 SVGAGI (reference sequence). The CDR3 is 14 amino acids. V shed 8 bases, J shed 2 bases, and the junction held 4 bases outside the gene matches.

This sequence joins TRBV6-5 and TRBJ2-3, with 9 bases aligning to TRBD1. The CDR3 totals 15 residues. Germline CDR1 is MNHEY and CDR2 is SVGAGI. With V trimmed by 6 bases and J by 7 bases, 11 bases remained unmatched. CDR3 nucleotides: TGTGCCAGCAGCAAAGACAGGGGGATTGGGAATACGCAGTATTTT. Translated, it gives CASSKDRGIGNTQYF.

This clone was seen more than once but under ten times. The chain carries TRBV14 and TRBJ2-7, with D possibly TRBD1 on 6 matching bases. Germline V CDR1 and CDR2: SGHDN, FVKESK. The CDR3 is 14 residues long. Trimming shortened V by 4 bases and J by 3 bases, and 13 bases separated the two germline ends. CDR3: CASSLGQLNYEQYF. The CDR3, as DNA: TGTGCCAGCAGCCTAGGACAGCTTAACTACGAGCAGTACTTC. Supplemented by reference TRBV14 and TRBJ2-7, the full variable domain reads EAGVTQFPSHSVIEKGQTVTLRCDPISGHDNLYWYRRVMGKEIKFLLHFVKESKQDESGMPNNRFLAERTGGTYSTLKVQPAELEDSGVYFCASSLGQLNYEQYFGPGTRLTVT.

The rearrangement joins TRBV11-3 to TRBJ2-7; 8 bases map to TRBD1. Germline CDR1 and CDR2: SGHNT and YENEEA. Unmatched junction bases numbered 8, after V lost 4 bases and J lost 3 bases. The CDR3 is made up of 15 amino acids. The CDR3 bases are TGTGCCAGCAGCTCTCCTTTGACAGGGGACTACGAGCAGTACTTC. Protein: CASSSPLTGDYEQYF.

CDR3 region: CASRPGGSNQPQHF. CDR3 DNA sequence: TGTGCCAGCAGACCGGGGGGTAGCAATCAGCCCCAGCATTTT. The rearrangement links TRBV28 to TRBJ1-5, with TRBD1 as a possible D gene (5 bases). In germline, CDR1 is MDHEN, CDR2 SYDVKM. The CDR3 extends over 14 amino acids. Trimming cost V 6 bases and J 0 bases, with 9 bases left between them. The full variable domain, completed using reference TRBV28 and TRBJ1-5, is DVKVTQSSRYLVKRTGEKVFLECVQDMDHENMFWYRQDPGLGLRLIYFSYDVKMKEKGDIPEGYSVSREKKERFSLILESASTNQTSMYLCASRPGGSNQPQHFGDGTRLSIL.

The chain has TRBV6-1 and TRBJ1-4; a possible D gene is TRBD1 (6 bases). The CDR3 covers 17 residues. CDR1 is MNHNS and CDR2 is SASEGT in the germline V gene. The ends were cut back, 0 bases at V and 7 bases at J, with 18 bases in the middle. CDR3 coding DNA: TGTGCCAGCAGTGAAGCGGGGGCTGGCAGGGCGGGTGAAAAACTGTTTTTT. Translated: CASSEAGAGRAGEKLFF.

The chain couples TRBV1 to TRBJ2-7; the table's D call of TRBD1 was not tested on the DNA. TRBV1 is deemed a pseudogene. CDR3 length equals 18 residues. In DNA, the CDR3 is TGCACCAGCAGCCAAGATCCGTGGAGTGACAGGGGGAGCTACGAGCAGTACTTC. It codes for CTSSQDPWSDRGSYEQYF.

This clone occurred once. The rearrangement joins TRBV2 to TRBJ1-6; D gene unclear. Deletions cut 4 bases from V and 7 bases from J, with 14 bases between. Germline loops: CDR1 SNHLY, CDR2 FYNNEI. The CDR3 is made up of 15 amino acids. CDR3 protein: CASSGQSPPNSPLHF. The CDR3 bases are TGTGCCAGCAGTGGTCAGTCCCCGCCGAATTCACCCCTCCACTTT. The whole variable domain, filled in from reference TRBV2 and TRBJ1-6, reads EPEVTQTPSHQVTQMGQEVILRCVPISNHLYFYWYRQILGQKVEFLVSFYNNEISEKSEIFDDQFSVERPDGSNFTLKIRSTKLEDSAMYFCASSGQSPPNSPLHFGNGTRLTVT.

V is TRBV7-9 and J is TRBJ2-2; TRBD2 aligns across 7 bases. V shed 3 bases and J 3 bases; nucleotides not matched to a gene: 7. Germline values: CDR1 SEHNR, CDR2 FQNEAQ (reference sequence). The CDR3 sequence is 16 residues long. CDR3 protein: CASSFGTSGDTGELFF. CDR3 DNA sequence: TGTGCCAGCAGCTTTGGTACCAGCGGGGACACCGGGGAGCTGTTTTTT.

This chain uses TRBV6-5 with TRBJ2-5; 7 nucleotides align to TRBD1. The CDR3 spans 14 residues. The V segment lost 0 bases and the J segment 4 bases; nucleotides outside the gene matches: 2. In germline, CDR1 is MNHEY, CDR2 SVGAGI. The CDR3 region is CASSYSAGGETQYF. CDR3 in DNA: TGTGCCAGCAGTTACTCGGCAGGGGGAGAGACCCAGTACTTC.

The chain combines TRBV7-6 with TRBJ2-3, with 7 bases fitting TRBD2. The CDR3 is 19 residues long. The germline CDR1 and CDR2 sequences are SGHVS and FNYEAQ. V dropped 4 bases and J dropped 2; count of bases not matched to a gene: 18. This chain's CDR3 is CASSSVGLSSGAPTDTQYF. As DNA, the CDR3 is TGTGCCAGCAGCTCAGTGGGGTTGTCTAGCGGAGCCCCCACAGATACGCAGTATTTT. The full variable domain, its missing parts supplied by reference TRBV7-6 and TRBJ2-3, is GAGVSQSPRYKVTKRGQDVALRCDPISGHVSLYWYRQALGQGPEFLTYFNYEAQQDKSGLPNDRFSAERPEGSISTLTIQRTEQRDSAMYRCASSSVGLSSGAPTDTQYFGPGTRLTVL.

The chain uses TRBV19 and TRBJ2-5; D unclear. Deletions cut 0 bases from V and 5 bases from J, with 7 bases between. CDR1 LNHDA and CDR2 SQIVND come from the germline V gene (reference sequence). The CDR3 loop spans 13 amino acids. The CDR3 DNA follows: TGTGCCAGTAGTATAGATCGTTCGGAGACCCAGTACTTC. The encoded protein is CASSIDRSETQYF. The whole variable domain, filled in from reference TRBV19 and TRBJ2-5, reads DGGITQSPKYLFRKEGQNVTLSCEQNLNHDAMYWYRQDPGQGLRLIYYSQIVNDFQKGDIAEGYSVSREKKESFPLTVTSAQKNPTAFYLCASSIDRSETQYFGPGTRLLVL.

With regard to this clone: Other DNA sequences in this sample translate to the same CDR3. The V and J genes are TRBV10-3 and TRBJ1-1; D not certain. The germline V and J ends were trimmed by 6 bases and 0 bases, with 11 bases remaining between them. Germline V gene sequence: CDR1 ENHRY, CDR2 SYGVKD. CDR3 length: 14 amino acids. This CDR3 is CAISEEQLNTEAFF. The CDR3 DNA reads TGTGCCATCAGCGAGGAACAGCTGAACACTGAAGCTTTCTTT.

V is TRBV11-2 and J is TRBJ1-2; the D is unclear. CDR1 SGHAT and CDR2 FQNNGV come from the germline V gene. This CDR3 is 13 amino acids long. Trimming shortened V by 5 bases and J by 4 bases, and 11 bases separated the two germline ends. As DNA, the CDR3 is TGTGCCAGCAGCCGTAGTCACAGCTATGGCTACACCTTC. Protein product: CASSRSHSYGYTF. Supplemented by reference TRBV11-2 and TRBJ1-2, the full variable domain reads EAGVAQSPRYKIIEKRQSVAFWCNPISGHATLYWYQQILGQGPKLLIQFQNNGVVDDSQLPKDRFSAERLKGVDSTLKIQPAKLEDSAVYLCASSRSHSYGYTFGSGTRLTVV.

The gene calls are TRBV4-1 and TRBJ2-7; TRBD1 aligns across 9 bases. The V gene end was trimmed by 1 base and the J gene end by 3 bases; junction bases not matched to a gene: 4. Germline loops: CDR1 MGHRA, CDR2 YSYEKL. CDR3 length: 15 amino acids. CDR3 protein: CASSQATGQGYEQYF. DNA for the CDR3: TGCGCCAGCAGCCAAGCCACGGGACAGGGCTACGAGCAGTACTTC.